This T cell receptor (beta chain) emerged from a study of Ad26.COV2.S vaccination and SARS-CoV-2 variants. Broader study findings: Responses of T cells in total may have been underestimated by the TCR breadth and depth analyses. Compared with placebo recipients, vaccine recipients had higher spike-specific TCR breadth. Non-spike TCR breadth showed similarity between vaccine and placebo recipients.

Treatment described: about 20 received Ad26.COV2.S at low or high dose, single or two shots; roughly five received placebo; per-sample allocation not given. Samples were taken on day 63 after the first vaccine or placebo injection. The study used a vaccine consisting of an Ad26 vector that expressed Wuhan-strain SARS-CoV-2 spike. Here immunoSEQ multiplex PCR was the method, and the copy in TCRdb shows in-frame clones only, minus some. Of approximately 500,000 clones in the sample, around 88% were seen once. Trimming took 0 bases from V and 2 from J, leaving 2 bases between them. The CDR3 loop spans 12 amino acids. CDR1 SGHTA and CDR2 FQGNSA come from the germline V gene. A word on this clone: Its target is unknown. A far larger clone lies a single base away; this is likely a read error. This CDR3 is also generated by other DNA sequences in the sample.

The chain combines TRBV7-2 with TRBJ2-7, with D uncertain. The sequence came from a person between 18 and 60 years old who received the Ad26.COV2.S COVID-19 vaccine or a placebo. Sequencing used peripheral blood, obtained in a trial of Ad26.COV2.S vaccine versus placebo. CDR3 bases: TGTGCCAGCAGCTTAGCGCCCTACGAGCAGTACTTC. This sequence encodes CASSLAPYEQYF.